The 8 T cell receptor beta chains given below trace back to one sample, sequenced in a study of T cells in Graves' hyperthyroidism and ophthalmopathy. Amplified TCR beta CDR3 regions derived from RNA transcripts. The study used the HTBI primer set for a first-round RT-PCR of the TCR CDR3. TCRdb passed the multiplex PCR reads through MiXCR, listing each CDR3 protein once. The sample carries about 540,000 distinct CDR3 sequences, approximately 44% recorded once. Input material: peripheral blood or thyroid tissue (not recorded which). The receptor set was obtained from a woman aged 18-29 years with Graves' hyperthyroidism.

The sample holds a few counts of this clonotype. This chain uses TRBV20-1 with TRBJ2-5; 10 nucleotides agree with TRBD2. V was clipped by 0 bases and J by 8 bases; unmatched bases: 15. Germline CDR1 is DFQATT and CDR2 is SNEGSKA (reference sequence). This CDR3 has 17 amino acids. The chain's CDR3 is CSARDPLAGEVRGTQYF. The CDR3 region has the DNA TGCAGTGCTAGAGATCCGCTAGCGGGAGAGGTTCGCGGAACCCAGTACTTC.

The chain combines TRBV7-8 with TRBJ2-5; possibly TRBD2 for D (5 bases). Germline V gene data show CDR1 as SGHVS and CDR2 as FQNEAQ. V was pared by 6 bases and J by 4 bases, with 15 bases between. CDR3 length: 14 residues. CDR3: CASRPVAGGETQYF. The CDR3 bases are TGTGCCAGCAGACCAGTAGCTGGAGGAGAGACCCAGTACTTC.

This chain uses TRBV24-1 with TRBJ1-2, with unresolved D. Germline V gives CDR1 KGHDR, CDR2 SFDVKD. V lost 4 bases and J 4 bases, leaving 15 bases between the germline ends. The CDR3 sequence is 15 residues long. The CDR3 DNA is TGTGCCACCAGTGACCCAGCGGGTCCGGGCTATGGCTACACCTTC. Translating gives CATSDPAGPGYGYTF.

In its sample, this clonotype was seen many times. The gene calls are TRBV7-8 and TRBJ2-6; no firm D call. The CDR3 totals 17 residues. Germline V gene sequence: CDR1 SGHVS, CDR2 FQNEAQ. V lost 5 bases and J 4 bases, leaving 18 bases between the germline ends. The CDR3 coding sequence is TGTGCCAGCAGCGATAGGACGTCGCCTCTCGGGGCCAACGTCCTGACTTTC. The encoded protein is CASSDRTSPLGANVLTF.

The V and J genes are TRBV7-9 and TRBJ2-7; D might be TRBD1 (5 bases). The CDR3 covers 17 residues. Germline assignment: CDR1 SEHNR and CDR2 FQNEAQ (reference sequence). With 6 bases removed from V and 2 bases from J, the gap between germline ends came to 23 bases. Written as DNA, the CDR3 is TGTGCCAGCAGTTTTAGCACCGAGACAGTAAAAACCTACGAGCAGTACTTC. It codes for CASSFSTETVKTYEQYF.

The chain is built from TRBV5-6 and TRBJ1-3; D unresolved. Trimming removed 0 bases at V and 3 bases at J, with 1 base between. The CDR3 is 12 amino acids. CDR1 is SGHDT and CDR2 is YYEEEE in the germline V gene. The CDR3 reads CASSLDGNTIYF. The CDR3 coding sequence is TGTGCCAGCAGCTTGGATGGAAACACCATATATTTT.

The table lists this clonotype with many counts. V usage is TRBV5-1 and J usage is TRBJ2-7; TRBD1 is a possible D gene (6 bases). The V end lost 1 base, the J end lost 3 bases, and 14 bases lay between the germline ends. Per germline, CDR1 SGHRS and CDR2 YFSETQ. The CDR3 has 15 amino acids. The CDR3 region is CASSLLGQTHYEQYF. The CDR3 nucleotides are TGCGCCAGCAGCTTGCTCGGACAGACTCACTACGAGCAGTACTTC.

This clonotype was observed a handful of times. This chain uses TRBV29-1 with TRBJ1-5; 7 bases align to TRBD1. This CDR3 has 15 amino acids. Trimming at V came to 4 bases and at J to 0 bases, leaving 6 bases not matched to a gene. Germline lookup yields CDR1 SQVTM and CDR2 ANQGSEA. CDR3 bases: TGCAGCGTTGGACAGGGCGGGTATAGCAATCAGCCCCAGCATTTT. It codes for CSVGQGGYSNQPQHF.